The 8 T cell receptor beta chains below all came from one sample that was sequenced in a study of vaccination and CD4 T cells after COVID-19. With the Oncomine TCR Beta short-read assay, DNA from cultured CD4+ T cells was sequenced. Using its own MiXCR run on the PCR reads, TCRdb lists one record per CDR3 protein. The table has 8,400 or so distinct CDR3 sequences, roughly 60% seen once. Regarding treatment: roughly 10-day PBMC culture with coronavirus spike peptide pools or control peptides (ViraFEST assay). Their antigens remain unidentified. Sequenced: CD4+ T cells from blood, cultured in vitro. The receptors shown here come from a human donor who had recovered from COVID-19.

This chain joins TRBV6-2 or TRBV6-3 and TRBJ1-1; TRBD1 matches at 7 bases. The CDR3 is made up of 15 amino acids. J lost 1 base, V lost 7 bases, and 9 bases had no gene match. Germline V gene sequence: CDR1 MNHEY, CDR2 SVGEGT. The CDR3 here is CASTSGQLANTEAFF. CDR3 coding DNA: TGTGCCAGCACCTCGGGACAGCTAGCGAACACTGAAGCTTTCTTT.

The rearrangement links TRBV6-5 to TRBJ2-7; 11 positions match TRBD1. V shed 0 bases and J 2 bases; nucleotides not matched to a gene: 0. Per germline, CDR1 MNHEY and CDR2 SVGAGI. This CDR3 is built from 15 residues. CDR3 protein: CASSYSGQGAYEQYF. Written as DNA, the CDR3 is TGTGCCAGCAGTTACTCGGGACAGGGGGCCTACGAGCAGTACTTC.

The chain links TRBV24-1 to TRBJ2-2, with a possible D match to TRBD1 (6 bases). Germline CDR1 is KGHDR and CDR2 is SFDVKD. V lost 3 bases to trimming and J lost 6 bases, with 13 bases between them. The CDR3 consists of 15 residues. This CDR3 is CATSDSTGLSGELFF. As DNA, the CDR3 is TGTGCCACCAGTGATAGTACAGGGTTGTCCGGGGAGCTGTTTTTT.

V is TRBV7-8 and J is TRBJ2-5, with D perhaps given as TRBD1 or TRBD2 (6 bases each). The length of the CDR3 is 14 residues. Germline V gene data show CDR1 as SGHVS and CDR2 as FQNEAQ. Trimming left V 5 bases short and J 0 bases short, with 10 bases between. CDR3 amino acids: CASSPGEDQETQYF. CDR3 nucleotides: TGTGCCAGCAGCCCAGGGGAGGACCAAGAGACCCAGTACTTC.

The sample holds a few counts of this clonotype. At one end the junction does not follow the germline gene, possibly because of a read error. The V call is TRBV10-3, the J call TRBJ1-6; unclear D gene. This CDR3 has 14 residues. Germline V gene lookup returns CDR1 ENHRY and CDR2 SYGVKD. The CDR3 DNA sequence: TGTGCCAGCAGTGCTTACCCCGACGGCTCACCCCTCCACTTT. It is translated as CASSAYPDGSPLHF.

This chain joins TRBV30 and TRBJ2-1, with 13 bases matching TRBD2. Losses at the gene ends were 5 bases for V and 4 bases for J; bases not matched to a gene: 5. Per germline, CDR1 GTSNPN and CDR2 SVGIG (reference sequence). The CDR3 has 15 amino acids. The chain's CDR3 is CAWATGLAGYNEQFF. CDR3 nucleotides: TGTGCCTGGGCCACGGGACTAGCGGGATACAATGAGCAGTTCTTC.

This chain connects TRBV30 to TRBJ2-3; D unresolved. Germline V lookup: CDR1 GTSNPN, CDR2 SVGIG (reference sequence). V dropped 5 bases and J dropped 5 bases, with 8 bases sitting between them. The CDR3 spans 11 residues. CDR3 sequence reads: CAWGSGDTQYF. Here the CDR3 DNA reads TGTGCCTGGGGGTCCGGAGATACGCAGTATTTT.

The J gene is TRBJ1-5, the V gene TRBV3-1; weak D call: TRBD1 (5 bases). There are 12 residues in the CDR3. Germline CDR1 reads LGHDT; CDR2 reads YNNKEL (reference sequence). V was trimmed by 10 bases and J by 7 bases, leaving 14 bases between them. In nucleotides, the CDR3 is TGTGCCACTCTACACGGGGGACAGCCCCAGCATTTT. This codes for CATLHGGQPQHF.